The 15 T cell receptor beta chains reported below all come from one sample, sequenced in a study of human T cells and chemical hapten exposure. Regarding time point: patch test 2, 6 weeks after DPC sensitization. Treatment of the sample: therapeutic diphenylcyclopropenone sensitization with weekly scalp DPC. TCRdb called the RACE reads again in MiXCR, with one record for every CDR3 protein. The sample records 75,000 to 90,000 distinct CDR3 sequences, 8.5% to 12% being singletons. The sample was whole blood, taken in connection with sensitization to the hapten diphenylcyclopropenone (DPC). These receptors were collected from a woman in her fifties or sixties with alopecia areata. Some clones in this sample may be carry-over from other donors' samples.

This clonotype was detected many times. The chain is built from TRBV20-1 and TRBJ2-1; TRBD2 matches 8 bases. The V gene end was trimmed by 2 bases and the J gene end by 4 bases; junction bases not matched to a gene: 4. CDR3 length: 14 amino acids. From germline, CDR1 is DFQATT and CDR2 SNEGSKA (reference sequence). The CDR3: CSARTGLVYNEQFF. The CDR3 region has the DNA TGCAGTGCTAGAACGGGACTAGTATACAATGAGCAGTTCTTC.

The J gene is TRBJ1-1, the V gene TRBV29-1; D is unclear. Germline values: CDR1 SQVTM, CDR2 ANQGSEA. CDR3 length: 13 residues. The ends were cut back, 4 bases at V and 3 bases at J, with 12 bases in the middle. The CDR3 bases are TGCAGCGTTGTTACAGCCTCTTACACTGAAGCTTTCTTT. As protein: CSVVTASYTEAFF.

This clonotype showed up many times. V and J are TRBV5-5 and TRBJ2-2; D possibly corresponds to TRBD2 (6 bases). The length of the CDR3 is 16 residues. Germline V CDR1 and CDR2: SGHKS, YYEKEE (reference sequence). Trimming took 4 bases from V and 6 from J, leaving 19 bases between them. The CDR3, as DNA: TGTGCCAGCAGCGGAGGTCAGCGGGCGGGACCCGGGGAGCTGTTTTTT. Protein: CASSGGQRAGPGELFF.

The sample holds many counts of this clonotype. The genes are TRBV7-2 and TRBJ2-5; 15 positions match TRBD2. Germline V gene sequence: CDR1 SGHTA, CDR2 FQGNSA. V lost 5 bases and J lost 5; bases outside the gene matches: 9. This CDR3 comprises 17 residues. The CDR3 region is CASSAGTSGRTRETQYF. In DNA, the CDR3 is TGTGCCAGCAGCGCAGGGACTAGCGGGAGGACGAGGGAGACCCAGTACTTC.

This clonotype was counted ten times or more. The gene calls are TRBV7-9 and TRBJ2-2, with 10 bases fitting TRBD1. V was clipped by 5 bases and J by 4 bases; unmatched bases: 4. From germline, CDR1 is SEHNR and CDR2 FQNEAQ (reference sequence). This CDR3 is 15 amino acids long. DNA of the CDR3: TGTGCCAGCAGCCCCCGGACAGGGGGCACCGGGGAGCTGTTTTTT. It translates to CASSPRTGGTGELFF. Complete variable domain (other parts from reference TRBV7-9 and TRBJ2-2): DTGVSQNPRHKITKRGQNVTFRCDPISEHNRLYWYRQTLGQGPEFLTYFQNEAQLEKSRLLSDRFSAERPKGSFSTLEIQRTEQGDSAMYLCASSPRTGGTGELFFGEGSRLTVL.

Ten or more counts support this clonotype. V usage is TRBV27 and J usage is TRBJ2-1; 10 bases map to TRBD1. The germline CDR1 and CDR2 sequences are MNHEY and SMNVEV (reference sequence). The junction had 13 bases not matched to a gene; V was cut back by 7 bases and J by 7 bases. There are 16 residues in the CDR3. CDR3 protein: CASILGGGQGVNEQFF. DNA of the CDR3: TGTGCCAGCATCCTAGGAGGCGGACAGGGGGTAAATGAGCAGTTCTTC.

This chain links TRBV15 with TRBJ1-2; D is unresolved. This CDR3 is built from 17 residues. Trimming pared 0 bases from V and 0 bases from J, leaving 14 bases between. The V gene's germline CDR1 is LNHNV and CDR2 YYDKDF (reference sequence). The CDR3 loop reads CATSREKGPGANYGYTF. DNA of the CDR3: TGTGCCACCAGCAGAGAAAAGGGTCCTGGCGCTAACTATGGCTACACCTTC. The full variable domain, in which reference TRBV15 and TRBJ1-2 provide the parts outside the CDR3, is DAMVIQNPRYQVTQFGKPVTLSCSQTLNHNVMYWYQQKSSQAPKLLFHYYDKDFNNEADTPDNFQSRRPNTSFCFLDIRSPGLGDTAMYLCATSREKGPGANYGYTFGSGTRLTVV.

The chain carries TRBV2 and TRBJ2-5; 7 bases match TRBD1. The CDR3 runs to 14 residues. The germline gives CDR1 SNHLY, CDR2 FYNNEI. V gave up 1 base and J gave up 5 bases; unmatched junction bases: 4. The chain's CDR3 is CASSEVGRGETQYF. Here the CDR3 DNA reads TGTGCCAGCAGTGAAGTAGGCAGGGGGGAGACCCAGTACTTC.

This clonotype was seen more than once but under ten times. The chain recombines TRBV29-1 with TRBJ1-1; the D is unclear. Germline V gives CDR1 SQVTM, CDR2 ANQGSEA. V lost 6 bases and J 1 base, leaving 9 bases between the germline ends. The CDR3 consists of 12 residues. CDR3 bases: TGCAGCGTGGCGTGGGCGAACACTGAAGCTTTCTTT. Translation: CSVAWANTEAFF.

Ten or more counts support this clonotype. The gene calls are TRBV6-2 or TRBV6-3 and TRBJ2-3; tentatively, D is TRBD2 (5 bases). Germline V lookup: CDR1 MNHEY, CDR2 SVGEGT. With 2 bases removed from V and 4 bases from J, the gap between germline ends came to 10 bases. This CDR3 region has 14 residues. In nucleotides, the CDR3 is TGTGCCAGCAGTTACGCGACTATTTCAGATACGCAGTATTTT. Amino acids: CASSYATISDTQYF.

This clonotype turned up a few times. V and J are TRBV20-1 and TRBJ1-4, with TRBD1 as a possible D gene (5 bases). Germline V gene lookup returns CDR1 DFQATT and CDR2 SNEGSKA (reference sequence). The ends were cut back, 3 bases at V and 8 bases at J, with 10 bases in the middle. The CDR3 sequence is 12 residues long. The CDR3 here is CSASPEGEKLFF. In DNA, the CDR3 is TGCAGTGCTAGTCCAGAGGGGGAAAAACTGTTTTTT.

This clonotype has a count of ten or more. The rearrangement links TRBV20-1 to TRBJ2-5; D perhaps matches TRBD1 (6 bases). CDR1 is DFQATT, CDR2 SNEGSKA, per germline (reference sequence). The V end lost 4 bases, the J end lost 1 base, and 10 bases lay between the germline ends. The CDR3 totals 13 residues. The CDR3 DNA is TGCAGTGCTAAATGGGACATCCAAGAGACCCAGTACTTC. Translating gives CSAKWDIQETQYF.

The chain combines TRBV2 with TRBJ2-7; D gene uncertain. The V end was cut by 3 bases, the J end by 5 bases, with 11 bases between. CDR3 length: 13 amino acids. The germline V gene encodes CDR1 SNHLY and CDR2 FYNNEI. This chain's CDR3 is CASSDAFRHEQYF. In nucleotides, the CDR3 is TGTGCCAGCAGTGACGCGTTCCGGCACGAGCAGTACTTC.

This clonotype was counted many times. The chain links TRBV29-1 to TRBJ2-7; D remains ambiguous. Per germline, CDR1 SQVTM and CDR2 ANQGSEA. The ends were cut back, 2 bases at V and 5 bases at J, with 7 bases in the middle. The CDR3 sequence is 11 residues long. In nucleotides, the CDR3 is TGCAGCGTTGAACCCACCCACGAGCAGTACTTC. Translating gives CSVEPTHEQYF.

Turning to this clonotype: This may come from a read error, since a much larger clone is one base off. The chain joins TRBV20-1 to TRBJ2-1; 8 positions match TRBD1. Germline CDR1 is DFQATT and CDR2 is SNEGSKA (reference sequence). CDR3 length equals 17 residues. The V and J ends lost 5 bases and 8 bases, in that order; junction bases with no gene match: 20. The CDR3 reads CSAVRRQGALSVHEQFF. For the CDR3, the DNA is TGCAGTGCTGTGAGGCGGCAGGGGGCGCTCTCAGTCCATGAGCAGTTCTTC.